This entry features one T cell receptor beta chain sequence. Germline lookup yields CDR1 SGHRS and CDR2 YFSETQ. V lost 0 bases and J lost 2; bases outside the gene matches: 8. The CDR3 is 16 amino acids. This specimen comes from a study of blood T cell repertoires in COVID-19. Turning to the study itself: Specimens from acute and convalescent COVID-19 originated in the United States, Italy and Spain. The cDNA or gDNA used as material had been derived from T cells, B-cell-depleted T cells, or PBMCs.

The assay was immunoSEQ multiplex PCR, and TCRdb's table has in-frame clones only and misses some. The sample has tens of thousands of clones, more than 75% seen once; the top ten hold 8.5%. The rearrangement joins TRBV5-1 to TRBJ2-7; 7 bases line up with TRBD2. The sequencing input was peripheral blood. The source of this sequence is a human donor in a cohort sampled during active COVID-19. The CDR3 protein is CASSLDPASGAYEQYF. The CDR3 nucleotides are TGCGCCAGCAGCTTGGATCCGGCGAGCGGGGCCTACGAGCAGTACTTC.